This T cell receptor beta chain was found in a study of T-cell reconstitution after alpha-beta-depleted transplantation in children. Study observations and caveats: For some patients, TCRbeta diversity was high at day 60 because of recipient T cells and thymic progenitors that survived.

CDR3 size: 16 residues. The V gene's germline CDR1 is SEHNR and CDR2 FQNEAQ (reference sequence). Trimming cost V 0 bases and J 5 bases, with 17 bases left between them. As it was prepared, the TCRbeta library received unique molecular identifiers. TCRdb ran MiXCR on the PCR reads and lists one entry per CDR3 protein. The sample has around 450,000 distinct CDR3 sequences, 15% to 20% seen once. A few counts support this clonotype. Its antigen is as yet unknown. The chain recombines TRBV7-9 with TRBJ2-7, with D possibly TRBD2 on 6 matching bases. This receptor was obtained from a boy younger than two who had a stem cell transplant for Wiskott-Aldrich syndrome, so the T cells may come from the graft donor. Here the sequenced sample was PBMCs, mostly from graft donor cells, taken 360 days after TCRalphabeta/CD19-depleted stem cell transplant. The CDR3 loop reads CASSLAWRGSGHEQYF. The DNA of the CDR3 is TGTGCCAGCAGCTTAGCCTGGAGGGGCTCAGGGCACGAGCAGTACTTC.